This entry describes one T cell receptor beta chain. Its cognate antigen is unknown. Germline V gives CDR1 LGHNA, CDR2 YNFKEQ. J was trimmed by 0 bases and V by 4 bases; bases with no gene match: 7. The CDR3 is made up of 17 amino acids. These data are taken from a study of blood T cells in healthy people across ages. With a J-beta primer mix and a sample-barcoded 5' primer, a second PCR ran 7 to 11 cycles. TCRdb itself ran the 5' RACE reads through MiXCR, one entry per CDR3 protein. The sample has about 680,000 distinct CDR3 sequences, roughly 49% seen once. Peripheral blood samples of around 11 milliliters were drawn from each donor. Study-level results: Long-lived donors carried more naive CD4+ cells and greater diversity than aged donors.

The genes are TRBV4-2 and TRBJ2-3, with 10 positions matching TRBD1. The sample consisted of blood. The TCR comes from a woman aged 55 to 70 in good health. The CDR3: CASSPGQGKQSTDTQYF. The CDR3 DNA reads TGTGCCAGCAGCCCGGGACAGGGGAAACAAAGCACAGATACGCAGTATTTT.